The clone carrying this T cell receptor beta chain was seen a few times. Its antigen is still unknown. This sample is drawn from a study of CD8 T cells in ankylosing spondylitis. Study-level points and caveats: In ankylosing spondylitis blood, a motif of eight highly homologous TCR beta variants appeared characteristic.

CDR1 is SQVTM and CDR2 is ANQGSEA in the germline V gene. The ends were cut back, 1 base at V and 6 bases at J, with 17 bases in the middle. The CDR3 is 15 residues long. Quantitative 5'-RACE with molecular barcodes was used to make the TCR beta libraries. TCRdb re-analysed the 5' RACE reads in MiXCR, keeping a single row per CDR3 protein. Altogether approximately 540,000 distinct CDR3 sequences are present, 9.5% to 15% being singletons, with the ten largest covering about 6.5%. J is TRBJ2-3 and V is TRBV29-1; possibly TRBD2 for D (7 bases). The receptor comes from a male donor with ankylosing spondylitis. Sequenced input: blood, either unsorted or a sorted T cell fraction (not recorded which). The CDR3 reads CSVEGGGRATDTQYF. The CDR3 DNA sequence: TGCAGCGTTGAAGGGGGGGGCAGGGCCACGGATACGCAGTATTTT.